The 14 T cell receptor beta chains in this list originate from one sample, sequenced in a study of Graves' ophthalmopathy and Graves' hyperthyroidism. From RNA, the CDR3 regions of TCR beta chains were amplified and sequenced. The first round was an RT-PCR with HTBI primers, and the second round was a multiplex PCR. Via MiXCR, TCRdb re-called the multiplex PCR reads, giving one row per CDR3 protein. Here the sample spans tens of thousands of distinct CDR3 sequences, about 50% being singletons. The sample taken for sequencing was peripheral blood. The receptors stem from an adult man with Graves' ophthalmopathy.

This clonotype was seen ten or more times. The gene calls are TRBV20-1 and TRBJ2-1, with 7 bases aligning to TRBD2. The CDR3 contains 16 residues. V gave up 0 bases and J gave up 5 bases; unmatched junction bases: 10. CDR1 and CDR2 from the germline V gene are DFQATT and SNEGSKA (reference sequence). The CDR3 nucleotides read TGCAGTGCTAGAGAGGCCGGGGGGACGACGAACAATGAGCAGTTCTTC. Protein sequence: CSAREAGGTTNNEQFF.

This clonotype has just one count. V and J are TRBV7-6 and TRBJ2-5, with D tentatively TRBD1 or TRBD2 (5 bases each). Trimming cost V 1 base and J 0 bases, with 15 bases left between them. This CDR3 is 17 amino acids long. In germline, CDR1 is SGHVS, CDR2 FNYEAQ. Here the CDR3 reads CASSLGGSGGYQETQYF. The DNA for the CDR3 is TGTGCCAGCAGCTTAGGGGGGAGCGGAGGTTACCAAGAGACCCAGTACTTC.

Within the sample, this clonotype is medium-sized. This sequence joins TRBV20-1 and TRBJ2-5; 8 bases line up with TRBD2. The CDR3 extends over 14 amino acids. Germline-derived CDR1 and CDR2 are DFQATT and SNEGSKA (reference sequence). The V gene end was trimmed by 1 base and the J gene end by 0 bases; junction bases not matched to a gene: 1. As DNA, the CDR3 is TGCAGTGCTAGAGCGGGGGGGTACCAAGAGACCCAGTACTTC. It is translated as CSARAGGYQETQYF.

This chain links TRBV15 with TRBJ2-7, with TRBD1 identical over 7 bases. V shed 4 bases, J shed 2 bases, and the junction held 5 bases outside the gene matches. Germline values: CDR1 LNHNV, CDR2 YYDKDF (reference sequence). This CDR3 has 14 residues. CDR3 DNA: TGTGCCACCAGCAACTCGGACAGGCCCTACGAGCAGTACTTC. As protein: CATSNSDRPYEQYF.

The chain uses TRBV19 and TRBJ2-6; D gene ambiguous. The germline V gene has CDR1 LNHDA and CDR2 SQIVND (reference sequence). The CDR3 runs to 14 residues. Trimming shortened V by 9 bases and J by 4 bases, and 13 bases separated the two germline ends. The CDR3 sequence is CASGPQGGANVLTF. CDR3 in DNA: TGTGCCAGCGGCCCACAAGGAGGGGCCAACGTCCTGACTTTC.

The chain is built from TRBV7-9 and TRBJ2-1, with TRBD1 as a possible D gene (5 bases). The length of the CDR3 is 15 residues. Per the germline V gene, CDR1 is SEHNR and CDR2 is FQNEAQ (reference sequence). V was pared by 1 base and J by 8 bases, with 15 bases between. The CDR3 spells CASSLEGVGFYEQFF. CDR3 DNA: TGTGCCAGCAGCTTAGAAGGGGTCGGCTTCTATGAGCAGTTCTTC.

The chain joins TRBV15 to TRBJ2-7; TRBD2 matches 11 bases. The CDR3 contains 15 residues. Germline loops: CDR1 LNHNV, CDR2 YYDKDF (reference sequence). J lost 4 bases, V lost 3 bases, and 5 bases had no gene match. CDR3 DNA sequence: TGTGCCACCAGCAGTGTGATAGCGGGAGGGTACGAGCAGTACTTC. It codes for CATSSVIAGGYEQYF.

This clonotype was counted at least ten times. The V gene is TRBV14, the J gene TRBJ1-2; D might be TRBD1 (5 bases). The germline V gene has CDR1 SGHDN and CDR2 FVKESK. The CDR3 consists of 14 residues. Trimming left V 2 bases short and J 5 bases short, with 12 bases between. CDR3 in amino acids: CASSQWDPSYGYTF. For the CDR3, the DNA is TGTGCCAGCAGCCAATGGGACCCTAGTTATGGCTACACCTTC.

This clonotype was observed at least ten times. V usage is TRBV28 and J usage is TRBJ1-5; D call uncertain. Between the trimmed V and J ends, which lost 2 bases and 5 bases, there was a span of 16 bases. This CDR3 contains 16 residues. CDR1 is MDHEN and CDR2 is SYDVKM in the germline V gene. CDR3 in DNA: TGTGCCAGCAGTTTACTACCTGCGGAGAATGATCAGCCCCAGCATTTT. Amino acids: CASSLLPAENDQPQHF.

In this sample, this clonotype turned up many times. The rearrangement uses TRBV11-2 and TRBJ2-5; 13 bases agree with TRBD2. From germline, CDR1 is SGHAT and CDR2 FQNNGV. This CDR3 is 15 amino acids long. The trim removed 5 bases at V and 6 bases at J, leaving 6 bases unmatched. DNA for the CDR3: TGTGCCAGCAGCCGTACTAGCGGGGGGGCACAGACCCAGTACTTC. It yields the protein CASSRTSGGAQTQYF.

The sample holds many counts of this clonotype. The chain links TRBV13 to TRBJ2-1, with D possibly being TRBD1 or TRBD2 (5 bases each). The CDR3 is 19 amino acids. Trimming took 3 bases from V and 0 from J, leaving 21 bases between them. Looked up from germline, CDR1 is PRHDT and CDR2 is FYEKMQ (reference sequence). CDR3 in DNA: TGTGCCAGCAGCTTCTATTTATCTTGGGGGTCAAGCTCCTACAATGAGCAGTTCTTC. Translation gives CASSFYLSWGSSSYNEQFF.

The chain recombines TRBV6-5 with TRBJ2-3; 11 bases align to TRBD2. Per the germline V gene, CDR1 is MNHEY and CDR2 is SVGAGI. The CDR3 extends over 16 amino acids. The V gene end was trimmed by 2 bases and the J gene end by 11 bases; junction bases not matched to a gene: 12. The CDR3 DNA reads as TGTGCCAGCAGTTACCTTATAGCGGGGGGGTTCAATGAGCAGTATTTT. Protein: CASSYLIAGGFNEQYF.

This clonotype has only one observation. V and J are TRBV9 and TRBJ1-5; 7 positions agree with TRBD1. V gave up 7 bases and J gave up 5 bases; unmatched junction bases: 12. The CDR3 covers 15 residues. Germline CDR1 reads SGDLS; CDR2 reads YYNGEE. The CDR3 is CASAEGARVDQPQHF. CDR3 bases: TGTGCCAGCGCTGAGGGGGCTAGGGTTGATCAGCCCCAGCATTTT.

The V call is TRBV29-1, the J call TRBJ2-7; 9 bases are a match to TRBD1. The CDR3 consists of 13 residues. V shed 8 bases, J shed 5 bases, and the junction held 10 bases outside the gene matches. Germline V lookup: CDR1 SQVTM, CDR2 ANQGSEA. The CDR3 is CSLVGTGNNEQYV. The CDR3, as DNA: TGCAGCTTAGTAGGGACAGGGAACAACGAGCAGTACGTC.